The clone carrying this T cell receptor beta chain occurred many times. Antigen specificity is unknown. The CDR3 consists of 15 residues. Germline V gene sequence: CDR1 DFQATT, CDR2 SNEGSKA (reference sequence). V was trimmed by 0 bases and J by 0 bases, leaving 10 bases between them. The CDR3 regions of TCR beta were amplified from RNA transcripts. The primer set for the first-round RT-PCR of the TCR CDR3 was HTBI. TCRdb re-called the multiplex PCR reads with MiXCR, one entry per CDR3 protein. This table holds roughly 720,000 distinct CDR3 sequences, approximately 15% found once. The source of the sample is a study of T cells in Graves' hyperthyroidism and ophthalmopathy. On the study more broadly: Peripheral blood samples were taken at initial diagnosis, prior to any treatment. Study observations and caveats: In the blood, most expanded thyroid clonotypes above 0.001 appeared as well.

Together with thyroid ultrasound, orbital computed tomography, serum thyroxine and TRAb, clinical symptoms were used for diagnoses. The TCR was taken from a man aged 50 to 59 with Graves' hyperthyroidism. V gene TRBV20-1 combines with J gene TRBJ2-3, with D perhaps TRBD1 or TRBD2 (5 bases each). Sequenced sample: blood. CDR3 region: CSARERGPSTDTQYF. The CDR3 nucleotides are TGCAGTGCTAGAGAGAGGGGTCCTAGCACAGATACGCAGTATTTT.